Presented here are 30 T cell receptor beta chains from one specimen sequenced in a study of control samples from healthy donors and cancer patients. Sequencing was performed with immunoSEQ multiplex PCR; in TCRdb, only in-frame clones are kept and a portion is missing. The data contain 170,000 or so clones, 85% to 95% of them singletons. The specimen sequenced was blood. The receptors here all came from a woman younger than 35 in good health.

The CDR3 nucleotides read TGTGCCAGCAGCTTGAGTAGCGGGAGACCCAAAAACATTCAGTACTTC. It codes for CASSLSSGRPKNIQYF. The chain joins TRBV5-6 to TRBJ2-4; 9 bases agree with TRBD2. The germline gives CDR1 SGHDT, CDR2 YYEEEE. The CDR3 runs to 16 residues. The V gene end was trimmed by 1 base and the J gene end by 2 bases; junction bases not matched to a gene: 4.

This clone was observed once. This rearrangement joins TRBV12-5 to TRBJ2-3; 11 bases line up with TRBD1. CDR1 is LGHNT, CDR2 FRNRAP, per germline. This CDR3 is 15 amino acids long. J lost 6 bases, V lost 9 bases, and 11 bases had no gene match. CDR3 amino acids: CASSLWTGGWDTQYF. CDR3 DNA sequence: TGTGCTAGCTCTCTATGGACAGGGGGCTGGGATACGCAGTATTTT.

CDR3 bases: TGTGCCAGCAGCTTAAGCGGGGATGGCTACACCTTC. Translating gives CASSLSGDGYTF. The chain recombines TRBV7-3 with TRBJ1-2; no firm D call. The CDR3 is made up of 12 amino acids. Germline V CDR1 and CDR2: SGHTA, FQGTGA. The V gene lost 1 base and the J gene lost 6 bases, with 6 bases spanning the gap.

The gene calls are TRBV28 and TRBJ2-5, with 11 bases fitting TRBD2. The V gene end was trimmed by 4 bases and the J gene end by 5 bases; junction bases not matched to a gene: 9. Germline CDR1 reads MDHEN; CDR2 reads SYDVKM. This CDR3 has 16 residues. CDR3 region: CASSSPASGRWETQYF. CDR3 DNA sequence: TGTGCCAGCAGTTCGCCCGCTAGCGGGAGGTGGGAGACCCAGTACTTC.

This clone was counted once. This chain joins TRBV27 and TRBJ1-2; D is undetermined. V was shortened by 0 bases and J by 0 bases, with 5 bases between the two germline ends. CDR1 is MNHEY, CDR2 SMNVEV, per germline (reference sequence). The CDR3 loop spans 14 amino acids. CDR3 coding DNA: TGTGCCAGCAGTTTATCGGGCCCTAACTATGGCTACACCTTC. The encoded protein is CASSLSGPNYGYTF.

The CDR3 sequence is CAKQLADTGELFF. The CDR3 DNA follows: TGTGCCAAGCAGTTAGCTGACACCGGGGAGCTGTTTTTT. This sequence joins TRBV2 and TRBJ2-2; D is unresolved. The CDR3 has 13 residues. V was trimmed by 10 bases and J by 3 bases, leaving 12 bases between them. Germline-derived CDR1 and CDR2 are SNHLY and FYNNEI.

J is TRBJ2-7 and V is TRBV29-1, with 9 positions matching TRBD1. J was trimmed by 1 base and V by 1 base; bases with no gene match: 5. The germline V gene encodes CDR1 SQVTM and CDR2 ANQGSEA. The CDR3 consists of 15 residues. CDR3 sequence: CSVEGADRGSYEQYF. The CDR3 region has the DNA TGCAGCGTTGAAGGTGCGGACAGGGGTTCCTACGAGCAGTACTTC.

This clone has only one observation. The chain couples TRBV5-1 to TRBJ2-5, with 9 bases fitting TRBD1. This CDR3 contains 15 residues. V shed 3 bases and J 4 bases; nucleotides not matched to a gene: 7. Germline V gene sequence: CDR1 SGHRS, CDR2 YFSETQ. The CDR3 region is CASSSRQGEGETQYF. CDR3 coding DNA: TGCGCCAGCAGCTCCCGACAGGGGGAGGGAGAGACCCAGTACTTC.

The rearrangement joins TRBV6-1 to TRBJ1-5; D unclear. V gave up 0 bases and J gave up 0 bases, with 15 bases separating them. The CDR3 sequence is 18 residues long. The V gene's germline CDR1 is MNHNS and CDR2 SASEGT. CDR3 sequence (DNA): TGTGCCAGCAGTGAAGCTATGTACGGAGGGTATAGCAATCAGCCCCAGCATTTT. It yields the protein CASSEAMYGGYSNQPQHF.

V usage is TRBV7-2 and J usage is TRBJ1-1; TRBD1 is a possible D gene (5 bases). V lost 9 bases, J lost 3 bases, and 14 bases lay in between. CDR3 length: 13 amino acids. Germline V lookup: CDR1 SGHTA, CDR2 FQGNSA. The CDR3 is CASSIRGDTEAFF. The CDR3 DNA follows: TGTGCCAGTTCCATTCGGGGGGACACTGAAGCTTTCTTT.

The sample holds one count of this clone. The V and J genes are TRBV11-2 and TRBJ2-3, with D possibly being TRBD2 (6 bases). This CDR3 is built from 14 residues. Per germline, CDR1 SGHAT and CDR2 FQNNGV. The ends were cut back, 5 bases at V and 5 bases at J, with 14 bases in the middle. CDR3 amino acids: CASSAGLAQDTQYF. CDR3 DNA sequence: TGTGCCAGCAGCGCTGGCCTAGCGCAAGATACGCAGTATTTT.

This clone was seen once. V gene TRBV20-1 combines with J gene TRBJ2-5; no clear D gene. This CDR3 is built from 10 residues. CDR1 is DFQATT and CDR2 is SNEGSKA in the germline V gene (reference sequence). The V gene lost 3 bases and the J gene lost 5 bases, with 4 bases spanning the gap. CDR3 nucleotides: TGCAGTGCTAGTCACGAGACCCAGTACTTC. Translation: CSASHETQYF.

This chain joins TRBV27 and TRBJ1-1; 9 bases line up with TRBD1. V dropped 5 bases and J dropped 10; count of bases not matched to a gene: 14. Germline values: CDR1 MNHEY, CDR2 SMNVEV (reference sequence). This CDR3 is built from 15 residues. CDR3 loop: CASSTSGTGGTIAFF. Written as DNA, the CDR3 is TGTGCCAGCAGTACATCAGGTACAGGGGGCACGATAGCTTTCTTT.

This chain connects TRBV19 to TRBJ1-5; 8 nucleotides match TRBD1. This CDR3 has 18 residues. Trimming at V came to 3 bases and at J to 0 bases, leaving 10 bases not matched to a gene. CDR1 and CDR2 (germline): LNHDA, SQIVND (reference sequence). The CDR3 DNA follows: TGTGCCAGTAGTATTTCAGACAGGGGCCGATATAGCAATCAGCCCCAGCATTTT. As protein: CASSISDRGRYSNQPQHF.

The J gene is TRBJ2-5, the V gene TRBV15; possible D gene TRBD1, 6 bases. Germline V gene lookup returns CDR1 LNHNV and CDR2 YYDKDF (reference sequence). This CDR3 is 16 amino acids long. V was shortened by 4 bases and J by 5 bases, with 20 bases between the two germline ends. The CDR3: CATSTARQAEGETQYF. CDR3 bases: TGTGCCACCAGCACAGCAAGACAGGCCGAGGGGGAGACCCAGTACTTC.

The gene calls are TRBV7-8 and TRBJ2-1; no clear D gene. The V gene lost 5 bases and the J gene lost 0 bases, with 17 bases spanning the gap. The length of the CDR3 is 17 residues. The V gene's germline CDR1 is SGHVS and CDR2 FQNEAQ. CDR3 region: CASSRTPWIASYNEQFF. The DNA for the CDR3 is TGTGCCAGCAGCCGAACCCCCTGGATAGCCTCCTACAATGAGCAGTTCTTC.

This clone has more than one count but fewer than ten. The gene calls are TRBV28 and TRBJ2-2, with 10 bases fitting TRBD1. J was trimmed by 4 bases and V by 5 bases; bases with no gene match: 4. Germline-derived CDR1 and CDR2 are MDHEN and SYDVKM. The CDR3 length is 15 residues. The DNA of the CDR3 is TGTGCCAGCAGTCCGGGACAGGGGCCCACCGGGGAGCTGTTTTTT. Residues: CASSPGQGPTGELFF.

V is TRBV6-6 and J is TRBJ1-1, with D maybe TRBD1 (5 bases). The CDR3 sequence is 16 residues long. Germline V gene lookup returns CDR1 MNHNY and CDR2 SVGAGI (reference sequence). Trimming pared 4 bases from V and 2 bases from J, leaving 17 bases between. The CDR3 nucleotides read TGTGCCAGCAGTTCCCGGGAACGGGGCCCAAACACTGAAGCTTTCTTT. This translates into CASSSRERGPNTEAFF.

The rearrangement joins TRBV6-5 to TRBJ1-2; no reliable D call. V shed 10 bases and J shed 4 bases, with 10 bases lying between them. The CDR3 spans 11 residues. The germline V gene encodes CDR1 MNHEY and CDR2 SVGAGI. The CDR3 region is CATWSRYGYTF. CDR3 in DNA: TGTGCCACCTGGTCCCGCTATGGCTACACCTTC.

The chain combines TRBV12-5 with TRBJ1-2; TRBD1 aligns across 10 bases. CDR1 and CDR2 (germline): LGHNT, FRNRAP. Trimming took 2 bases from V and 4 from J; bases not matched to a gene: 7. The CDR3 is 16 amino acids. The CDR3 region is CASGLTRTGGIYGYTF. The CDR3 DNA follows: TGTGCTAGTGGTTTGACGCGGACAGGGGGTATCTATGGCTACACCTTC.

This chain uses TRBV19 with TRBJ2-3; weak D call: TRBD2 (6 bases). CDR3 length equals 14 residues. Trimming stripped 10 bases from V and 3 bases from J, with 17 bases between. Germline CDR1 LNHDA, CDR2 SQIVND (reference sequence). The chain's CDR3 is CATTETSFTDTQYF. The CDR3 nucleotides are TGTGCCACTACGGAGACTAGTTTTACAGATACGCAGTATTTT.

The DNA for the CDR3 is TGTGCCAGTAGTACCCGGGGTCGGGGCAGGGGAGCTGGAAACACCATATATTTT. It codes for CASSTRGRGRGAGNTIYF. The chain couples TRBV19 to TRBJ1-3, with D perhaps TRBD1 (6 bases). In germline, CDR1 is LNHDA, CDR2 SQIVND (reference sequence). The CDR3 has 18 residues. With 4 bases removed from V and 2 bases from J, the gap between germline ends came to 21 bases.

The chain employs TRBV5-1 and TRBJ2-7; 13 nucleotides match TRBD2. Germline-derived CDR1 and CDR2 are SGHRS and YFSETQ. The CDR3 contains 14 residues. V trimming: 0 bases; J trimming: 7 bases; junction bases outside the gene matches: 1. Here the CDR3 DNA reads TGCGCCAGCAGCTTGGAGGGACTAGCGGGGGAGCAGTACTTC. Protein: CASSLEGLAGEQYF.

V usage is TRBV2 and J usage is TRBJ1-2; D uncertain. The CDR3 totals 12 residues. V was pared by 3 bases and J by 4 bases, with 6 bases between. Germline V gives CDR1 SNHLY, CDR2 FYNNEI. The CDR3 region is CASSENSYGYTF. CDR3 in DNA: TGTGCCAGCAGTGAGAACAGCTATGGCTACACCTTC.

The chain combines TRBV4-2 with TRBJ1-2, with D hard to call. Germline loops: CDR1 LGHNA, CDR2 YNFKEQ. The CDR3 is 15 residues long. With 1 base removed from V and 8 bases from J, the gap between germline ends came to 17 bases. The CDR3 spells CASSQVGTAEYGYTF. For the CDR3, the DNA is TGTGCCAGCAGCCAAGTAGGCACGGCGGAATACGGCTACACCTTC.

The J gene is TRBJ2-5, the V gene TRBV9; D call uncertain. The V end lost 2 bases, the J end lost 3 bases, and 5 bases lay between the germline ends. The CDR3 runs to 12 residues. Germline values: CDR1 SGDLS, CDR2 YYNGEE. The DNA for the CDR3 is TGTGCCAGCAGCGTTGGTGAAGAGACCCAGTACTTC. It encodes CASSVGEETQYF.

The chain recombines TRBV27 with TRBJ1-3, with D hard to call. Germline V lookup: CDR1 MNHEY, CDR2 SMNVEV (reference sequence). CDR3 size: 14 residues. Trimming left V 5 bases short and J 4 bases short, with 12 bases between. The CDR3 loop reads CASSHLGSGNTIYF. For the CDR3, the DNA is TGTGCCAGCAGTCATCTGGGGTCCGGAAACACCATATATTTT.

CDR3 bases: TGTGCCAGCGCGTCCCCCACTGAAGCTTTCTTT. Its translation is CASASPTEAFF. The rearrangement links TRBV6-5 to TRBJ1-1, with D unresolved. The CDR3 runs 11 residues. Germline V CDR1 and CDR2: MNHEY, SVGAGI. V lost 8 bases, J lost 4 bases, and 8 bases lay in between.

The rearrangement uses TRBV7-2 and TRBJ1-1; tentative D call: TRBD1 (5 bases). This CDR3 has 16 amino acids. Germline CDR1 reads SGHTA; CDR2 reads FQGNSA. V shed 2 bases and J shed 8 bases, with 21 bases lying between them. The CDR3 protein is CASSLTRARDFREAFF. The CDR3 DNA sequence: TGTGCCAGCAGCTTAACTAGGGCGCGGGACTTCAGGGAAGCTTTCTTT.

The rearrangement links TRBV11-3 to TRBJ2-1, with D perhaps matching TRBD1 (6 bases). Germline assignment: CDR1 SGHNT and CDR2 YENEEA. V shed 5 bases and J shed 4 bases, with 18 bases lying between them. The CDR3 extends over 16 amino acids. The CDR3 sequence is CASSGPPGHIYNEQFF. The DNA of the CDR3 is TGTGCCAGCAGCGGACCGCCGGGACATATATACAATGAGCAGTTCTTC. The variable domain in full, completed from reference TRBV11-3 and TRBJ2-1, reads EAGVVQSPRYKIIEKKQPVAFWCNPISGHNTLYWYLQNLGQGPELLIRYENEEAVDDSQLPKDRFSAERLKGVDSTLKIQPAELGDSAVYLCASSGPPGHIYNEQFFGPGTRLTVL.